This TCR beta chain was observed in a study of blood T cell repertoires in COVID-19. Per the germline V gene, CDR1 is KGHDR and CDR2 is SFDVKD. CDR3 length: 16 residues. V gave up 2 bases and J gave up 0 bases; unmatched junction bases: 3. Clones were read by immunoSEQ multiplex PCR, and TCRdb kept only the in-frame ones, dropping some. The repertoire holds about 240,000 clones, with about 86% as singletons. Material: peripheral blood. This sequence joins TRBV24-1 and TRBJ2-3; the match to TRBD2 covers 8 bases. The TCR sequence derives from a woman of 80 years or more with acute or convalescent COVID-19. The chain's CDR3 is CATSDSIAGSTDTQYF. CDR3 nucleotides: TGTGCCACCAGTGATTCTATAGCGGGGAGCACAGATACGCAGTATTTT.